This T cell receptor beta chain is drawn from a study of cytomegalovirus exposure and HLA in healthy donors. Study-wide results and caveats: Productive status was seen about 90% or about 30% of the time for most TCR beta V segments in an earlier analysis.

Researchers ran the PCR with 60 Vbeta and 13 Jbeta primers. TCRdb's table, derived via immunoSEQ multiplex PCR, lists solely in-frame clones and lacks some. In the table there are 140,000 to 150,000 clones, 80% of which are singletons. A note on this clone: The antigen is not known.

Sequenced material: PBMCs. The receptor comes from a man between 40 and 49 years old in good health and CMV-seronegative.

CDR3 bases: TGTGCCAGCAGTGATGGAGCCAGGAACACTGAAGCTTTCTTT. This sequence encodes CASSDGARNTEAFF. The chain has TRBV6-4 and TRBJ1-1; no clear D gene. The CDR3 is made up of 14 amino acids. CDR1 and CDR2 from the germline V gene are MRHNA and SNTAGT. Deletions cut 3 bases from V and 1 base from J, with 9 bases between.